The clone carrying this T cell receptor beta chain has more than one count but fewer than ten. Its antigen is as yet unknown. The data were taken from a study of T-cell memory formation after mild COVID-19. Study at large: TCR clusters were mostly donor specific.

Study-level findings and limits: Clones contracting across day 15 to 85 had a balanced CD4/CD8 profile; later expanding clones leaned CD4+. Whether day 37 second-wave clones are SARS-CoV-2-specific was not confirmed.

V was trimmed by 3 bases and J by 8 bases, leaving 10 bases between them. The CDR3 has 12 residues. Germline V gene data show CDR1 as SGHTA and CDR2 as FQGNSA. Barcoded TCR alpha and TCR beta cDNA libraries with UMIs came from 5'RACE using constant-segment primers. Each CDR3 protein gets one entry after TCRdb re-called the 5' RACE reads with MiXCR. The sample yields about 340,000 distinct CDR3 sequences, 10% to 15% seen once. The sequencing sample was made of PBMCs or a T cell subset sorted from them (not recorded which). This TCR was sampled from a young man who had mild COVID-19 (a few samples of this study predate the infection). Cell type and time point are not known. The V and J genes are TRBV7-2 and TRBJ1-2; D remains unclear. For the CDR3, the DNA is TGTGCCAGCAGCTTCCGTCCTGCCGGCTACACCTTC. Protein: CASSFRPAGYTF.